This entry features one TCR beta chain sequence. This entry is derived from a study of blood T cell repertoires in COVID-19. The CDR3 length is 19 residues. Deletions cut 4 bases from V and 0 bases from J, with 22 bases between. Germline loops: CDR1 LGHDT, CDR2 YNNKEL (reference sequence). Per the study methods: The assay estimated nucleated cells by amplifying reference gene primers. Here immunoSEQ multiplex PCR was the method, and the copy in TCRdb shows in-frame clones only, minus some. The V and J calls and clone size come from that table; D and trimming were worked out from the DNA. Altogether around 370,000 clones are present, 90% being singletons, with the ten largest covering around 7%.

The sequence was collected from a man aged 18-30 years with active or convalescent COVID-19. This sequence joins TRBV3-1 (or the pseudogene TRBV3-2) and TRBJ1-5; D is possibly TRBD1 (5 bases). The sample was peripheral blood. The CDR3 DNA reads TGTGCCAGCAGCCTGTCCGGGGGACCGGCGATATGTAGCAATCAGCCCCAGCATTTT. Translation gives CASSLSGGPAICSNQPQHF.